This T cell receptor (beta chain) derives from a study of blood T cell repertoires in COVID-19 (dated by TCRdb to 2020 to 2022). About the investigation overall: Samples from collaborators originated in the United States, Italy and Spain and spanned both the acute and convalescent phases of COVID-19. The material from the prospective study consisted of cDNA or gDNA derived from T cells, B-cell-depleted T cells, or PBMCs. Deeply sampled blood TCRbeta repertoires from subjects exposed to, actively infected with, or recovered from COVID-19 were included in the dataset. The repertoires were made available in a free public database intended to serve as a resource for research on the immune response to SARS-CoV-2. Samples were obtained from the ongoing ImmuneRACE study (first 160 participants) and from about 1,300 subjects provided by 6 global collaborators. A de-identified subject ID, COVID-19 status, age in years and sex were almost always included in the sample metadata. Where available, HLA class I and class II types were obtained from metadata supplied by the sample provider rather than from assay-based typing.

Findings and caveats that apply to the study as a whole: The amount of clinical and demographic metadata varied by source and participant and was provided uncurated.

TCRbeta CDR3 regions were amplified from genomic DNA by means of the immunoSEQ Assay, a bias-controlled multiplex PCR. The study's processing was this. The number of nucleated cells in each sample was estimated from the amplification of reference gene primers within the assay. Sequence reads were collapsed and filtered to measure the absolute abundance of every unique TCRbeta CDR3 rearrangement. Productive Simpson clonality was computed per sample as the square root of Simpson's diversity index over productive rearrangements. The immuneACCESS repertoire file appears here via TCRdb, limited to in-frame rearrangements. These files lack a portion of the clones; in checked studies, under half of the deficit traces to unresolved V genes, and the cause of the others is not known. V and J calls and clone size come straight from that table; D and trimming were deduced from the DNA. This sample comprises roughly 500,000 clones, nearly 90% of them detected only once. The top ten clonotypes cover roughly 0.92% of the sample.

The CDR3 contains 16 residues, cysteine and phenylalanine counted. Only CDR3 DNA remains: 48 bases, in frame from the first base. The germline V gene provides CDR1 SGHRS and CDR2 YFSETQ. Relative to germline, V is missing 4 bases and J is missing 6 bases, with 9 bases of the junction outside any gene match. One collaborating source in Seattle enrolled patients while the patients were actively infected and followed the patients over time throughout the course of disease. Each collaborating institution followed its own protocols to collect whole blood in K2EDTA tubes. For TCRbeta analysis, collaborator samples were shipped as frozen whole blood, as isolated PBMCs, or as DNA extracted from either sample type. This clone was counted a single time. Its antigen is still unknown. Qualities for individual bases were not recorded, and no much larger clone is one base off.

This sequence uses TRBV5-1 and TRBJ2-2; TRBD1 aligns with 10 central bases. The TCR was taken from a man aged 18 to 29 with COVID-19, enrolled during active disease. Input material: peripheral blood. The DNA sequence follows: TGCGCCAGCAGCCCGACCGGGACAGGGGAGGCCGGGGAGCTGTTTTTT. Translated, it reads CASSPTGTGEAGELFF.